This note documents a single TCR beta chain sequence. Antigen: not known. This entry belongs to a study of cytomegalovirus exposure and HLA in healthy donors. Study as a whole: The 650 to 850 first-cohort repertoires and the roughly 120 validation repertoires shared the same platform, a later analysis reported.

Regarding the study as a whole: The listing of 150 to 200 TCR beta chains classed them as cytomegalovirus-associated.

Germline CDR1 MDHEN, CDR2 SYDVKM. The CDR3 runs to 15 residues. Trimming cost V 4 bases and J 3 bases, with 12 bases left between them. Produced via immunoSEQ multiplex PCR; TCRdb's table is partial and in-frame only. The sample has roughly 250,000 clones; around 86% are singletons. Donors came from a validation cohort of 90 to 150 subjects, distinct from the first 666-subject cohort. This clonotype was obtained from a woman in her 30s in good health and CMV-seropositive. What was sequenced was PBMCs. The rearrangement uses TRBV28 and TRBJ2-2; tentative D call: TRBD2 (6 bases). The CDR3 is CASSSAGLDTGELFF. DNA for the CDR3: TGTGCCAGCAGTTCTGCGGGGCTTGACACCGGGGAGCTGTTTTTT.